Below are 29 T cell receptor beta chains sequenced from a single sample in a study of blood T cell repertoires in COVID-19. TCRdb's copy holds only in-frame clones and misses some; the assay was immunoSEQ multiplex PCR. The repertoire has about 180,000 clones, approximately 80% of them found once; the top ten carry approximately 14%. Sequenced input: PBMCs or T cells enriched from blood (not recorded which). These receptors all stem from a man between 60 and 70 years old who had been exposed to COVID-19.

This chain joins TRBV6-5 and TRBJ1-6; a possible D gene is TRBD1 (5 bases). CDR1 MNHEY and CDR2 SVGAGI come from the germline V gene. V was cut by 2 bases and J by 9 bases, with 17 bases left in between. The CDR3 is made up of 16 amino acids. DNA for the CDR3: TGTGCCAGCAGTTACGAAAAGGGCAGGGAAGGTTCACCCCTCCACTTT. It encodes CASSYEKGREGSPLHF.

The rearrangement links TRBV5-1 to TRBJ2-7; a weak D match, TRBD1 (6 bases). The CDR3 is 14 residues long. The V gene lost 0 bases and the J gene lost 3 bases, with 10 bases spanning the gap. Germline V gene lookup returns CDR1 SGHRS and CDR2 YFSETQ. The CDR3 bases are TGCGCCAGCAGCTTGGCGGGCAGGGGCTACGAGCAGTACTTC. It encodes CASSLAGRGYEQYF.

The genes are TRBV12-2 and TRBJ1-5; the table's D call, TRBD1, was not checked against the DNA. TRBV12-2 is assigned pseudogene status. This CDR3 comprises 14 residues. As DNA, the CDR3 is TGTGCAAGTCGCTTTGGAGGGGGCTATCAGCCCCAGCATTTT. Translated: CASRFGGGYQPQHF.

This chain connects TRBV4-3 to TRBJ2-7; 7 bases fit TRBD1. CDR1 is LGHNA, CDR2 YSLEER, per germline. The CDR3 length is 15 residues. J was trimmed by 5 bases and V by 1 base; bases with no gene match: 8. The CDR3 spells CASSQGQGGTDEQYF. CDR3 bases: TGCGCCAGCAGCCAAGGACAGGGCGGAACGGACGAGCAGTACTTC.

This clone showed up just a few times. The chain recombines TRBV18 with TRBJ1-1; D ambiguous. The CDR3 has 14 amino acids. Germline lookup yields CDR1 KGHSH and CDR2 LQKENI. Trimming took 1 base from V and 0 from J, leaving 6 bases between them. CDR3 DNA sequence: TGTGCCAGCTCACCACTTGCGTTGAACACTGAAGCTTTCTTT. This translates into CASSPLALNTEAFF.

The chain is built from TRBV3-1 (or the pseudogene TRBV3-2) and TRBJ1-2, with D possibly being TRBD1 (5 bases). The germline CDR1 and CDR2 sequences are LGHDT and YNNKEL (reference sequence). This CDR3 contains 12 residues. The V end lost 2 bases, the J end lost 5 bases, and 6 bases lay between the germline ends. CDR3 residues: CASSQWTYGYTF. For the CDR3, the DNA is TGTGCCAGCAGCCAATGGACATATGGCTACACCTTC.

This clone was counted once. This chain uses TRBV29-1 with TRBJ2-5, with D perhaps matching TRBD2 (7 bases). CDR1 SQVTM and CDR2 ANQGSEA come from the germline V gene. The ends were cut back, 7 bases at V and 5 bases at J, with 20 bases in the middle. The CDR3 is 14 residues long. The CDR3 DNA follows: TGCAGCGGATGGGGGGGGCCCGCCTCGGAGACCCAGTACTTC. As protein: CSGWGGPASETQYF.

The chain couples TRBV11-2 to TRBJ1-1; 8 nucleotides agree with TRBD1. This CDR3 has 16 residues. The germline gives CDR1 SGHAT, CDR2 FQNNGV. V shed 1 base and J 1 base; nucleotides not matched to a gene: 5. CDR3 in DNA: TGTGCCAGCAGCTTAGGCACCGGGACAGGGAACACTGAAGCTTTCTTT. This gives the protein CASSLGTGTGNTEAFF.

This chain uses TRBV5-1 with TRBJ1-1; 7 bases map to TRBD1. The trim removed 3 bases at V and 2 bases at J, leaving 4 bases unmatched. The germline CDR1 and CDR2 sequences are SGHRS and YFSETQ. CDR3 length equals 14 residues. CDR3: CASSWRQGNTEAFF. DNA of the CDR3: TGCGCCAGCAGCTGGAGACAGGGAAACACTGAAGCTTTCTTT.

The V call is TRBV7-2, the J call TRBJ2-1; TRBD2 is a possible D gene (6 bases). Germline values: CDR1 SGHTA, CDR2 FQGNSA. V lost 0 bases, J lost 0 bases, and 12 bases lay in between. The CDR3 totals 17 residues. The CDR3: CASSLARGLSSYNEQFF. The CDR3 coding sequence is TGTGCCAGCAGCTTAGCCCGGGGGTTGAGCTCCTACAATGAGCAGTTCTTC.

The V call is TRBV10-3, the J call TRBJ1-1; possible D gene TRBD1, 5 bases. V was pared by 8 bases and J by 7 bases, with 23 bases between. Germline values: CDR1 ENHRY, CDR2 SYGVKD. The CDR3 has 15 residues. CDR3 sequence reads: CAILATQGSTGEAFF. Written as DNA, the CDR3 is TGTGCCATCTTAGCTACGCAGGGCTCAACAGGTGAAGCTTTCTTT.

V is TRBV5-3 and J is TRBJ2-7; no clear D gene. TRBV5-3 is an open reading frame, and its role is uncertain. V shed 0 bases and J shed 9 bases, with 16 bases lying between them. This CDR3 is built from 14 residues. The CDR3 is CARSLGRSGSGQYF. The CDR3, as DNA: TGTGCCAGAAGCTTGGGTCGTTCGGGTTCCGGGCAGTACTTC.

This chain links TRBV7-3 with TRBJ2-2, with 11 bases that match TRBD2. The V and J ends lost 4 bases and 4 bases, in that order; junction bases with no gene match: 11. The germline gives CDR1 SGHTA, CDR2 FQGTGA. There are 18 residues in the CDR3. CDR3 in amino acids: CASSSIPRLAGSTGELFF. CDR3 DNA sequence: TGTGCCAGCAGCTCCATCCCTCGACTAGCGGGAAGCACCGGGGAGCTGTTTTTT.

This chain links TRBV28 with TRBJ1-2; 8 nucleotides line up with TRBD1. Germline CDR1 reads MDHEN; CDR2 reads SYDVKM. This CDR3 has 14 residues. The V and J ends lost 5 bases and 9 bases, in that order; junction bases with no gene match: 11. Written as DNA, the CDR3 is TGTGCCAGCAGTCCCCCCGGACAGGGATTCAGCTACACCTTC. It translates to CASSPPGQGFSYTF.

This chain connects TRBV2 to TRBJ1-5; D may be TRBD1 (5 bases). Per germline, CDR1 SNHLY and CDR2 FYNNEI. V was cut by 6 bases and J by 1 base, with 10 bases left in between. There are 14 residues in the CDR3. CDR3 residues: CASSIGVSNQPQHF. The DNA of the CDR3 is TGTGCCAGCAGCATAGGGGTAAGCAATCAGCCCCAGCATTTT.

The chain joins TRBV27 to TRBJ2-7; 7 bases align to TRBD1. Per the germline V gene, CDR1 is MNHEY and CDR2 is SMNVEV (reference sequence). After removal of 3 bases from V and 2 bases from J, the junction contained 7 bases not matched to a gene. The CDR3 runs to 15 residues. In nucleotides, the CDR3 is TGTGCCAGCAGTTTCCGACAGGGCCTAGCCTACGAGCAGTACTTC. It codes for CASSFRQGLAYEQYF.

The count of this clone is one. The CDR3 protein is CASSWTGVGAKNIQYF. CDR3 sequence (DNA): TGTGCCAGCAGCTGGACAGGGGTGGGGGCCAAAAACATTCAGTACTTC. The rearrangement uses TRBV7-2 and TRBJ2-4; 9 positions agree with TRBD1. Germline CDR1 reads SGHTA; CDR2 reads FQGNSA. There are 16 residues in the CDR3. V was clipped by 4 bases and J by 1 base; unmatched bases: 5.

This clone was seen once. CDR3 sequence reads: CASRLAGPDTQYF. Here the CDR3 DNA reads TGTGCCAGCAGACTAGCTGGCCCAGATACGCAGTATTTT. This chain connects TRBV7-9 to TRBJ2-3; D might be TRBD2 (6 bases). V lost 6 bases and J 4 bases, leaving 11 bases between the germline ends. Germline V lookup: CDR1 SEHNR, CDR2 FQNEAQ (reference sequence). This CDR3 comprises 13 residues.

V usage is TRBV5-6 and J usage is TRBJ2-3; D gene uncertain. V dropped 0 bases and J dropped 6 bases, with 14 bases sitting between them. This CDR3 is 15 amino acids long. Germline V gene lookup returns CDR1 SGHDT and CDR2 YYEEEE. CDR3 sequence (DNA): TGTGCCAGCAGCTTGGGTGCTAGGCCTCACGATACGCAGTATTTT. It translates to CASSLGARPHDTQYF.

The genes are TRBV28 and TRBJ2-2, with 7 bases lining up with TRBD1. The V gene's germline CDR1 is MDHEN and CDR2 SYDVKM. The CDR3 has 16 residues. The V gene end was trimmed by 6 bases and the J gene end by 5 bases; junction bases not matched to a gene: 12. This chain's CDR3 is CASSLPGQTFTGELFF. CDR3 in DNA: TGTGCCAGCAGCCTCCCGGGACAGACCTTTACCGGGGAGCTGTTTTTT.

Concerning this clone: The sample has other DNA sequences that encode this CDR3 too. This chain connects TRBV15 to TRBJ1-2; D not certain. The CDR3 covers 11 residues. CDR1 is LNHNV, CDR2 YYDKDF, per germline (reference sequence). The V gene lost 0 bases and the J gene lost 8 bases, with 4 bases spanning the gap. CDR3 residues: CATSRDRGYTF. As DNA, the CDR3 is TGTGCCACCAGCAGAGACAGGGGCTACACCTTC.

In this sample, this clone turned up once. J is TRBJ2-5 and V is TRBV19; 8 positions match TRBD1. The ends lost 7 bases at V and 5 bases at J; junction bases unmatched: 9. The germline CDR1 and CDR2 sequences are LNHDA and SQIVND (reference sequence). The CDR3 totals 14 residues. The CDR3 loop reads CASNQGALLETQYF. In nucleotides, the CDR3 is TGTGCCAGTAACCAGGGGGCGCTTCTGGAGACCCAGTACTTC.

The chain recombines TRBV11-2 with TRBJ1-3; D perhaps matches TRBD1 (6 bases). The V end was cut by 5 bases, the J end by 2 bases, with 22 bases between. The CDR3 spans 18 residues. Germline loops: CDR1 SGHAT, CDR2 FQNNGV. This CDR3 reads CASSPKNLDRYTGNTIYF. CDR3 in DNA: TGTGCCAGCAGCCCTAAAAACCTCGACAGGTATACTGGAAACACCATATATTTT.

This clone was counted a few times. The chain employs TRBV10-1 and TRBJ2-7; TRBD1 is a possible D gene (5 bases). The V and J ends lost 10 bases and 0 bases respectively, with 13 bases between them. Germline values: CDR1 WNHNN, CDR2 SYGVQD (reference sequence). This CDR3 contains 13 residues. In nucleotides, the CDR3 is TGCGCCAACGACAGTGCCAGCTCCTACGAGCAGTACTTC. It encodes CANDSASSYEQYF.

This clone was counted only a few times. The chain has TRBV9 and TRBJ2-7; 8 bases are a match to TRBD2. V lost 6 bases, J lost 6 bases, and 8 bases stayed unmatched. The CDR3 sequence is 13 residues long. Per the germline V gene, CDR1 is SGDLS and CDR2 is YYNGEE. CDR3 region: CASNPGTRGEQYF. The DNA for the CDR3 is TGTGCCAGCAACCCCGGGACTAGGGGCGAGCAGTACTTC.

The chain uses TRBV9 and TRBJ2-3; possible D gene TRBD1, 6 bases. In germline, CDR1 is SGDLS, CDR2 YYNGEE. This CDR3 region has 15 residues. Trimming pared 0 bases from V and 4 bases from J, leaving 12 bases between. CDR3 nucleotides: TGTGCCAGCAGCGTAGAACAGGGTGGCCCAGATACGCAGTATTTT. This sequence encodes CASSVEQGGPDTQYF.

The chain is built from TRBV28 and TRBJ1-4; D is unresolved. Germline CDR1 is MDHEN and CDR2 is SYDVKM. V was clipped by 4 bases and J by 4 bases, with 13 bases between them. The CDR3 has 15 residues. CDR3 DNA sequence: TGTGCCAGCAGTTCCCAGTTCATTGGTAATGAAAAACTGTTTTTT. Its protein product is CASSSQFIGNEKLFF.

The chain employs TRBV5-6 and TRBJ2-5; 9 nucleotides line up with TRBD1. Germline V gives CDR1 SGHDT, CDR2 YYEEEE. V trimming: 3 bases; J trimming: 5 bases; junction bases outside the gene matches: 8. CDR3 length: 15 residues. The CDR3 reads CASSSGTGRAETQYF. The CDR3 region has the DNA TGTGCCAGCAGCTCCGGGACAGGGCGTGCGGAGACCCAGTACTTC.

This clone was detected only a few times. The rearrangement links TRBV27 to TRBJ1-4, with TRBD1 as a possible D gene (5 bases). Trimming pared 7 bases from V and 3 bases from J, leaving 15 bases between. CDR3 size: 15 residues. Germline V lookup: CDR1 MNHEY, CDR2 SMNVEV (reference sequence). The CDR3 reads CASTWRWGSNEKLFF. CDR3 DNA: TGTGCCAGCACCTGGCGATGGGGCTCTAATGAAAAACTGTTTTTT.